The 14 T cell receptor beta chains presented below share a single source sample, sequenced in a study of T cells in tumors after PD-1 blockade. Method: immunoSEQ multiplex PCR; TCRdb's copy keeps in-frame clones and lacks some. Here the sample spans some 24,000 clones, about 82% being singletons. The sample consisted of PBMCs, taken after anti-PD-1 treatment. The receptors originated from a human donor with basal cell carcinoma.

The chain employs TRBV14 and TRBJ2-1, with D unresolved. Germline CDR1 SGHDN, CDR2 FVKESK. This CDR3 is 15 amino acids long. Trimming removed 0 bases at V and 6 bases at J, with 12 bases between. CDR3 loop: CASSQDLRPGNEQFF. The CDR3 DNA is TGTGCCAGCAGCCAAGATCTCCGTCCGGGCAATGAGCAGTTCTTC. The full variable domain, rest sourced from reference TRBV14 and TRBJ2-1, is EAGVTQFPSHSVIEKGQTVTLRCDPISGHDNLYWYRRVMGKEIKFLLHFVKESKQDESGMPNNRFLAERTGGTYSTLKVQPAELEDSGVYFCASSQDLRPGNEQFFGPGTRLTVL.

This clone was observed a handful of times. J is TRBJ1-5 and V is TRBV2, with 8 bases fitting TRBD1. This CDR3 comprises 14 residues. V shed 4 bases, J shed 7 bases, and the junction held 6 bases outside the gene matches. The germline V gene encodes CDR1 SNHLY and CDR2 FYNNEI. CDR3 sequence: CASSGQGRMQPQHF. The CDR3 DNA sequence: TGTGCCAGCAGTGGACAGGGGAGGATGCAGCCCCAGCATTTT.

This chain uses TRBV5-6 with TRBJ1-1; no firm D call. Germline V gene lookup returns CDR1 SGHDT and CDR2 YYEEEE. V was trimmed by 0 bases and J by 4 bases, leaving 7 bases between them. This CDR3 contains 13 residues. In DNA, the CDR3 is TGTGCCAGCAGCTTGGACGGTGGCACTGAAGCTTTCTTT. Its protein is CASSLDGGTEAFF.

This rearrangement joins TRBV12-3 or TRBV12-4 to TRBJ1-1; D perhaps matches TRBD1 (5 bases). The V end lost 5 bases, the J end lost 7 bases, and 14 bases lay between the germline ends. CDR3 size: 13 residues. The CDR3 spells CASSPQTRGEAFF. The CDR3 bases are TGTGCCAGCAGTCCCCAAACGAGGGGTGAAGCTTTCTTT.

This chain connects TRBV5-1 to TRBJ2-1; TRBD2 matches 10 bases. The CDR3 covers 14 residues. Germline values: CDR1 SGHRS, CDR2 YFSETQ. After removal of 4 bases from V and 9 bases from J, the junction contained 7 bases not matched to a gene. The CDR3: CASSRQAGGIEQFF. The CDR3 DNA sequence: TGCGCCAGCAGCCGCCAAGCGGGGGGGATTGAGCAGTTCTTC.

This rearrangement joins TRBV3-1 (or the pseudogene TRBV3-2) to TRBJ1-1, with TRBD1 identical over 7 bases. CDR3 length: 14 amino acids. V lost 4 bases, J lost 7 bases, and 9 bases stayed unmatched. Germline CDR1 LGHDT, CDR2 YNNKEL (reference sequence). In nucleotides, the CDR3 is TGTGCCAGCAGCCGATGGGACAGCTACTATGAAGCTTTCTTT. Residues: CASSRWDSYYEAFF.

This chain joins TRBV9 and TRBJ1-6; D is undetermined. The V gene's germline CDR1 is SGDLS and CDR2 YYNGEE. V was cut by 4 bases and J by 3 bases, with 8 bases left in between. CDR3 size: 14 residues. The CDR3 spells CASSPVGYNSPLHF. The CDR3 DNA follows: TGTGCCAGCAGCCCCGTAGGCTATAATTCACCCCTCCACTTT.

This chain uses TRBV29-1 with TRBJ1-6; 9 bases match TRBD1. Germline V gene lookup returns CDR1 SQVTM and CDR2 ANQGSEA. The CDR3 covers 14 residues. The ends lost 3 bases at V and 5 bases at J; junction bases unmatched: 2. The CDR3 here is CSVDTGGNNSPLHF. CDR3 DNA sequence: TGCAGCGTTGATACAGGGGGCAATAATTCACCCCTCCACTTT.

The gene calls are TRBV2 and TRBJ2-1, with 9 positions matching TRBD1. Germline CDR1 is SNHLY and CDR2 is FYNNEI. This CDR3 comprises 16 residues. Germline trimming cut 4 bases from V and 1 base from J; bases unmatched to any gene: 5. The DNA for the CDR3 is TGTGCCAGCAGTGCAGCGGGGACAGGGTCCTACAATGAGCAGTTCTTC. This codes for CASSAAGTGSYNEQFF.

This clone was recorded a few times. The V call is TRBV6-4, the J call TRBJ2-2; D ambiguous. The germline V and J ends were trimmed by 3 bases and 4 bases, with 6 bases remaining between them. Germline V gene sequence: CDR1 MRHNA, CDR2 SNTAGT. This CDR3 has 13 residues. The CDR3 bases are TGTGCCAGCAGTGAACACACCACCGGGGAGCTGTTTTTT. It encodes CASSEHTTGELFF.

This chain connects TRBV11-3 to TRBJ2-2; 12 nucleotides align to TRBD2. V lost 4 bases and J lost 5; bases outside the gene matches: 8. Germline CDR1 is SGHNT and CDR2 is YENEEA. This CDR3 has 17 amino acids. The CDR3, as DNA: TGTGCCAGCAGCTCCAATGGACTAGCGGGGCCAACCGGGGAGCTGTTTTTT. Its translation: CASSSNGLAGPTGELFF.

This chain connects TRBV10-1 to TRBJ2-1; D remains unclear. The V gene lost 8 bases and the J gene lost 2 bases, with 10 bases spanning the gap. The CDR3 has 13 residues. Germline V lookup: CDR1 WNHNN, CDR2 SYGVQD (reference sequence). The CDR3 DNA is TGCGCCAGCGGTGGTTGGACCTACAATGAGCAGTTCTTC. Translating gives CASGGWTYNEQFF.

V gene TRBV5-1 combines with J gene TRBJ2-5; D gene unclear. CDR3 length: 11 residues. Germline CDR1 and CDR2: SGHRS and YFSETQ. The V and J ends lost 2 bases and 4 bases respectively, with 3 bases between them. CDR3 sequence (DNA): TGCGCCAGCAGCTTCCTAGAGACCCAGTACTTC. This translates into CASSFLETQYF.

The chain joins TRBV6-5 to TRBJ1-1, with D perhaps matching TRBD1 (5 bases). Germline CDR1 MNHEY, CDR2 SVGAGI. The CDR3 has 13 amino acids. V gave up 6 bases and J gave up 3 bases, with 11 bases separating them. CDR3 bases: TGTGCCAGCAGATTCGGGGCCTACACTGAAGCTTTCTTT. As protein: CASRFGAYTEAFF.